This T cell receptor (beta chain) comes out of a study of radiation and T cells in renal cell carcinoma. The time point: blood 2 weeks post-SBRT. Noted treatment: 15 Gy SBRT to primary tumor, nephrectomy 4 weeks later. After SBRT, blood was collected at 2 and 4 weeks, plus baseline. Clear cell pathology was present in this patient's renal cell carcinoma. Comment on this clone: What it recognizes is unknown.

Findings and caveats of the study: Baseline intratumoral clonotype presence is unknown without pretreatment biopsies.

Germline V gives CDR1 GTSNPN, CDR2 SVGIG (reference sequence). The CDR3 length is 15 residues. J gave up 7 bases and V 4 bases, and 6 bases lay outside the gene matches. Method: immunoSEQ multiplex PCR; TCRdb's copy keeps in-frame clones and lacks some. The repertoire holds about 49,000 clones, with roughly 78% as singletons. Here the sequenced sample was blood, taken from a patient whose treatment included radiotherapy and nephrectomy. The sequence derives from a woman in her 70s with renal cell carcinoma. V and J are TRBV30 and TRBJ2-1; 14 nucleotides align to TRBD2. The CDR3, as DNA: TGTGCCTGGACCGGACTAGCGGGAGGTTGGAATGAGCAGTTCTTC. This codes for CAWTGLAGGWNEQFF.